Included here is one T cell receptor (beta chain) sequence, with context. The antigen it recognizes is unknown. TCRdb shows the sequencer as NextSeq 550. The Human TCR Profiling Kit (MiLaboratory) was used to make UMI-labeled 5' RACE TRB cDNA libraries. cDNA synthesis used the entire amount of extracted RNA, and PCR amplification then used the entire amount of cDNA produced. The libraries were made side by side, with each library going through the same number of PCR cycles. The authors' analysis ran thus. MIGEC and MiXCR extracted about 53,000 +/- 10,000 unique UMI-labeled TRB cDNA molecules per library, requiring at least two reads per UMI. On average, each library contained approximately 40,000 +/- 10,000 functional in-frame TRB CDR3 nucleotide clonotypes without stop codons. After each sample was downsampled to 5000 UMI-labeled TRB molecules, VDJtools was used to calculate diversity metrics such as normalized Shannon-Wiener and Chao1. VDJtools was used to calculate clonotype-size-weighted physicochemical properties of the central five CDR3 residues, namely interaction energy, strength, volume and Kidera factor 4. With the reads reprocessed by TCRdb, a single entry stands for each CDR3 protein sequence and no DNA is reported. For this entry, the V and J calls and clone size follow TCRdb and not the study's own pipeline. The sample has some 120,000 distinct CDR3 sequences on record. The ten largest clones capture 0.59% of the sample.

The record originates from a study of CXCR3-negative and CXCR3-positive naive CD8 T cells (dated by TCRdb to the late 2010s). Background on the whole study: Roughly 150 million TRB reads were obtained in total, roughly 1.5 +/- 0.3 million reads per library. The TRBV-TRBJ cluster analysis covered naive subsets from five or six donors and memory cells from 3 donors. Diversity and physicochemical repertoire analyses were performed on some 10 donors pooled from two independent experiments. Results the study describes overall, beyond this receptor: Compared with CXCR3-negative naive cells, CXCR3-positive naive cells had TRB CDR3s with higher hydrophobicity (lower Kidera factor 4), lower energy, and higher strength and volume indices. Repertoire diversity was comparably high in both naive subsets but much lower in memory CD8+ T cells. Freshly isolated PBMCs were used for most assays because CXCR3 expression partially decreased after cryopreservation. Because surface CD5, which is linked to self-reactivity in mice, was comparable between the naive subsets, TCR interaction strength was also inferred from the physicochemical properties of TRB CDR3s. Similar TRBV-TRBJ usage was shown by naive CXCR3-negative and CXCR3-positive cells from the same donor, whereas distinct patterns were shown by memory cells.

For every CD8+ T cell subset, approximately 300,000 cells were flow-sorted straight into RLT lysis buffer, and each subset was sorted in triplicate. Naive CD8+ T cells were defined stringently as CD45RO-CCR7+CD27+CD95- to exclude memory contaminants. Peripheral blood mononuclear cells were isolated from buffy coats by standard density gradient centrifugation. Naive CXCR3-negative and CXCR3-positive CD8+ T cells were flow-sorted using a FACSAria III. An RNeasy Mini Kit was used to extract total RNA from the sorted cells. Measured from the cysteine to the phenylalanine, the CDR3 is 13 residues long. There is no recorded DNA. CDR1 SGHTA and CDR2 FQGNSA are derived from the germline V gene.

The source material was naive CXCR3+ CD8+ T cells from blood. The cell subset or site label, read with the paper, signifies: CD45RO-CCR7+CD27+CD95- naive CD8+ T cells expressing CXCR3 (TNR3+). The V gene is TRBV7-2 and the J gene is TRBJ2-5; there is no DNA to check the TCRdb D call of TRBD2. This TCR was sampled from a human donor in good health. Some clones in this sample may be carry-over from other donors' samples. The CDR3 corresponds to CASSPGLAGVPYF.